This T cell receptor beta chain was recovered during a study of T cell responses to AZD1222 COVID-19 vaccine. Generated by immunoSEQ multiplex PCR, the TCRdb table keeps only in-frame clones and is missing some. The sample lists around 140,000 clones, approximately 92% occurring once. The germline V and J ends were trimmed by 0 bases and 8 bases, with 14 bases remaining between them. The V gene's germline CDR1 is LGHNA and CDR2 YNFKEQ. This CDR3 is built from 15 residues. In its sample, this clone was seen a few times. No antigen is known for it. Study-level results: Repertoires were sampled only after the peak T cell response. Spike-specific TCR breadth rose after two AZD1222 doses, and depth rose as well.

The sequencing used peripheral blood, collected 28 days after the second AZD1222 dose. The source is an adult who received the AZD1222 COVID-19 vaccine. The chain joins TRBV4-2 to TRBJ1-5; the D gene is possibly TRBD1 (5 bases). CDR3 bases: TGTGCCAGCAGCCAAGATATAGAAGGGGCCGAGCCCCAGCATTTT. As protein: CASSQDIEGAEPQHF.